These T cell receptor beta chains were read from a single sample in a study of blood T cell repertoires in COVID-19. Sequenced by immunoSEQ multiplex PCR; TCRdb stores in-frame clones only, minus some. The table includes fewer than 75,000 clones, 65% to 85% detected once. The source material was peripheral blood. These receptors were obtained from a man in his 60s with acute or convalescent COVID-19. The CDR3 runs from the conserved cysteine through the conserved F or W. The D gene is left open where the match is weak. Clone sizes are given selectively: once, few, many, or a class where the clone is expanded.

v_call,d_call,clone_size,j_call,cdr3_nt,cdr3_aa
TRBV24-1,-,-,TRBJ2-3,TGTGCCACCAGTGATAGGGGTGTTGGGGCAGATACGCAGTATTTT,CATSDRGVGADTQYF
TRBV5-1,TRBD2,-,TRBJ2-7,TGCGCCGGTACTAGCGGAAAGTTCTACGAGCAGTACTTC,CAGTSGKFYEQYF
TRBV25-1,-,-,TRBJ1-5,TGTGCCAGCAGTGAATATTACGGTCAGCCCCAGCATTTT,CASSEYYGQPQHF
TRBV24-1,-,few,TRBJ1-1,TGTGCCACTGCCCCTTCAGGGGCAAGGTCGGACACTGAAGCTTTCTTT,CATAPSGARSDTEAFF
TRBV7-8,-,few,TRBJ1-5,TGTGCCAGCAGCTTAGAAACGGGAGTTAACAATCAGCCCCAGCATTTT,CASSLETGVNNQPQHF
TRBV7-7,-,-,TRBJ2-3,TGTGCTAGCAGCCTCCGTGGACAAGCAGATACGCAGTATTTT,CASSLRGQADTQYF
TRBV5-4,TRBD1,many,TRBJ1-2,TGTGCCAGCAGCTCACTACCGCGGGACAGGGATATGGGCTACACCTTC,CASSSLPRDRDMGYTF
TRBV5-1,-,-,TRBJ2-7,TGCGCCAGCAGCTTGGGTCCCGAGGGCGAGCAGTACTTC,CASSLGPEGEQYF
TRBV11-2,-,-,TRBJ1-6,TGTGCCAGCAGCCCAAGGGGGGGCCAAGAGAATTCACCCCTCCACTTT,CASSPRGGQENSPLHF
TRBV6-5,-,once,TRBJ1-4,TGTGCCAGCAGTTACGAAAGGACAGAGGTAAAACTGTTTTTT,CASSYERTEVKLFF
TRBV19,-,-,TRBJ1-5,TGCATCAGTTGGAATCAGCCCCAGCATTTT,CISWNQPQHF
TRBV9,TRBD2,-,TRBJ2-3,TGTGCCAGCAGCGGCGCGGCCGGGACTATAACAGATACGCAGTATTTT,CASSGAAGTITDTQYF
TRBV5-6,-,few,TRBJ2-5,TGTGCCAGCAGCTTGGTTGGTGCAGGAGAGACCCAGTACTTC,CASSLVGAGETQYF
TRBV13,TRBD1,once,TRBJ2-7,TGTGCCAGCAGCTTCGGGACAGGGGGGGTCTACGAGCAGTACTTC,CASSFGTGGVYEQYF
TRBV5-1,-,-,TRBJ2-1,TGCGCCAGCAGCCCTTCCCCGGGTCGGGGGAGCTACAATGAGCAGTTCTTC,CASSPSPGRGSYNEQFF
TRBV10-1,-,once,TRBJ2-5,TGCGCCAGCACCCCCCGGGGGGCCCAAGAGACCCAGTACTTC,CASTPRGAQETQYF
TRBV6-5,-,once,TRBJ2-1,TGTGCCAGCAGTCGACAAGGGGGTGAGCAGTTCTTC,CASSRQGGEQFF